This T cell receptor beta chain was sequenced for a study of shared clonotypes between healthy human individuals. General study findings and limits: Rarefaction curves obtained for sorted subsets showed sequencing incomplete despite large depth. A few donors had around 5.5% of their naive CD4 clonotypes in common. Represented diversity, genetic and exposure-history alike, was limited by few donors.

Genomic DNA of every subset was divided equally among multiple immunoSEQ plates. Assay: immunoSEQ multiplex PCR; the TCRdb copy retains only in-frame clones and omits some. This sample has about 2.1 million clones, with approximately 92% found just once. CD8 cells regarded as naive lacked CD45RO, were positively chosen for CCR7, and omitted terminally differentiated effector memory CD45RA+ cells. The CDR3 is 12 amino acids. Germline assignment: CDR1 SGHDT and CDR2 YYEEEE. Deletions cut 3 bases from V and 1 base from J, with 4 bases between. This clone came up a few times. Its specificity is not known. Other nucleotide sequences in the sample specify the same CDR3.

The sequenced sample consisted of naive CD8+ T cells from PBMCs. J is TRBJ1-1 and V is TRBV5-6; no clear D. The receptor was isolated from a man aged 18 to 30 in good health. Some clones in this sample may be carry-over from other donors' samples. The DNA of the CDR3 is TGTGCCAGCAGCTCCCAGAACACTGAAGCTTTCTTT. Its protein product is CASSSQNTEAFF.